This TCR beta chain was retrieved from a study of OX40 agonist ivuxolimab in advanced cancers. Overall study: A diagnosis of hepatocellular carcinoma, melanoma, renal cell or head and neck cancer was present in dose-escalation patients.

In this sample, this clone turned up once. Using immunoSEQ multiplex PCR, the repertoire was profiled, and TCRdb retains in-frame clones only, with some absent. The sample includes about 86,000 clones, around 88% of them seen just once. CDR1 is SGHNT, CDR2 YYREEE, per germline (reference sequence). Unmatched junction bases numbered 13, after V lost 0 bases and J lost 8 bases. The CDR3 loop spans 17 amino acids. The chain employs TRBV5-4 and TRBJ1-4, with TRBD1 matching over 7 bases. This clonotype was sampled from an adult with an advanced solid tumor such as melanoma, head and neck, liver or kidney cancer. Here the sequenced sample was CD4+ or CD8+ T cells sorted from blood, taken in a trial of the OX40 agonist ivuxolimab. The chain's CDR3 is CASSLVPRGQGGEKLFF. The CDR3 nucleotides read TGTGCCAGCAGCTTGGTCCCGAGGGGGCAAGGGGGAGAAAAACTGTTTTTT.